This entry features one T cell receptor beta chain sequence. The data stem from a study of T-cell reconstitution after alpha-beta-depleted transplantation in children. Preparation of the TCRbeta library involved a method that used unique molecular identifiers. TCRdb re-derived calls from the PCR reads in MiXCR, one entry per CDR3 protein. Counted here are 190,000 or so distinct CDR3 sequences, less than 15% occurring once; the ten biggest clones make up over 10%. The receptor comes from a human donor who donated a stem cell graft to a child with acute lymphoblastic leukemia. Source: PBMCs from the stem cell graft donor, taken from the stem cell graft.

CDR3 region: CSARGANNSPLHF. The CDR3, as DNA: TGCAGTGCTAGGGGGGCGAATAATTCACCCCTCCACTTT. The J gene is TRBJ1-6, the V gene TRBV20-1, with D possibly matching TRBD1 (6 bases). CDR1 and CDR2 from the germline V gene are DFQATT and SNEGSKA (reference sequence). CDR3 length equals 13 residues. V gave up 3 bases and J gave up 5 bases, with 8 bases separating them.